The clone carrying this TCR beta chain was recorded once. Its antigen is not known. This sample was taken from a study of T cell responses to AZD1222 COVID-19 vaccine. Findings and limits, study-wide: Regions left unmutated in variants are reportedly the target of nearly half of spike-specific TCRs. In a largely white British group with more females than males, clonal diversity was possibly underestimated.

Germline lookup yields CDR1 SGHTA and CDR2 FQGNSA. The CDR3 spans 13 residues. With 1 base removed from V and 7 bases from J, the gap between germline ends came to 8 bases. Sequencing was performed with immunoSEQ multiplex PCR; in TCRdb, only in-frame clones are kept and a portion is missing. The top ten hold 30% to 45% of the sample, which has more than 40,000 clones, 80% to 95% seen once. The chain links TRBV7-2 to TRBJ1-3; D unresolved. This TCR came from an adult who received the AZD1222 COVID-19 vaccine. This specimen was peripheral blood, taken 28 days after the second AZD1222 dose. As DNA, the CDR3 is TGTGCCAGCAGCTTAGGTGGGCTGAACACCATATATTTT. This sequence encodes CASSLGGLNTIYF.